This entry lists 4 T cell receptor beta chains sequenced from one sample in a study of T cells in Graves' hyperthyroidism and ophthalmopathy. The investigators amplified TCR beta CDR3 regions from RNA transcripts. HTBI primers were employed in a first-round RT-PCR of the TCR CDR3. TCRdb re-analysed the multiplex PCR reads in MiXCR, keeping a single row per CDR3 protein. This sample has approximately 740,000 distinct CDR3 sequences, with about 14% found just once. Sequencing input: blood. These TCRs come from a woman aged 18 to 35 with Graves' hyperthyroidism.

Turning to this clonotype: The conserved closing phenylalanine or tryptophan is absent in this CDR3, likely reflecting a read error. The J gene is TRBJ2-1, the V gene TRBV7-2; perhaps TRBD1 as D (7 bases). This CDR3 has 16 amino acids. Germline V gives CDR1 SGHTA, CDR2 FQGNSA. The V gene lost 3 bases and the J gene lost 4 bases, with 16 bases spanning the gap. The CDR3 DNA follows: TGTGCCAGCAGCTTCTTTGGGGCAGGGGGGTACAATGAGCAGTTCGTC. It codes for CASSFFGAGGYNEQFV.

This clonotype was seen at least ten times. The chain joins TRBV9 to TRBJ2-7; 10 nucleotides match TRBD1. V lost 3 bases to trimming and J lost 4 bases; unmatched junction nucleotides: 1. CDR1 is SGDLS, CDR2 YYNGEE, per germline. The CDR3 length is 13 residues. Here the CDR3 DNA reads TGTGCCAGCAGCGGACAGGGGGCATACGAGCAGTACTTC. It yields the protein CASSGQGAYEQYF.

This clonotype was found a few times. The CDR3 coding sequence is TGTGCCTGGAGTGGATGGCCTAGCACAGATACGCAGTATTTT. This codes for CAWSGWPSTDTQYF. The V call is TRBV30, the J call TRBJ2-3; D ambiguous. The germline V gene encodes CDR1 GTSNPN and CDR2 SVGIG (reference sequence). This CDR3 spans 14 amino acids. V shed 1 base and J shed 0 bases, with 8 bases lying between them.

This clonotype was counted a few times. The chain employs TRBV7-2 and TRBJ2-6; TRBD1 or TRBD2 may be the D gene (5 bases each). CDR1 is SGHTA, CDR2 FQGNSA, per germline. The CDR3 is made up of 16 amino acids. Trimming took off 6 bases at V and 4 bases at J, with 16 bases between the two ends. CDR3 DNA: TGTGCCAGCAGGATGGAGGTCGGGGCAGGGGCCAACGTCCTGACTTTC. This translates into CASRMEVGAGANVLTF.